The clone carrying this TCR beta chain showed up just a few times. Its antigen is undetermined. This CDR3 contains 16 residues. V shed 1 base and J 4 bases; nucleotides not matched to a gene: 7. Germline values: CDR1 SGHNT, CDR2 YYREEE (reference sequence). This sample is drawn from a study of beta chain features in type 1 diabetes. Study results and caveats: For patients, the naive, central memory and Treg TCRB repertoires appeared more alike than for healthy donors. Cells expressing TCR highly could be over-represented by cDNA sequencing. A moderate, significant TCRB CDR3 shortening appeared in type 1 diabetes across four CD4+ subsets.

The investigators reverse transcribed all of the isolated RNA, so they sequenced expressed TCRB transcripts. Produced via immunoSEQ multiplex PCR; TCRdb's table is partial and in-frame only. The sample lists around 600,000 clones, about an eighth occurring once. The sequencing sample was made of naive CD4+ T cells from blood. The chain has TRBV5-4 and TRBJ2-7; 11 nucleotides match TRBD2. The sequence was obtained from a man younger than 40 with type 1 diabetes. CDR3 residues: CASSLRLAGGLYEQYF. Written as DNA, the CDR3 is TGTGCCAGCAGCTTGCGGCTAGCGGGGGGTTTATACGAGCAGTACTTC.